The 13 T cell receptor beta chains reported below all come from one sample, sequenced in a study of T cell changes during pregnancy in multiple sclerosis. Here immunoSEQ multiplex PCR was the method, and the copy in TCRdb shows in-frame clones only, minus some. The sample includes about 100,000 clones, 80% to 95% of them seen just once. Sequences were derived from peripheral blood, sampled after pregnancy. Receptors originate from a female donor with multiple sclerosis, enrolled in a pregnancy study.

This chain links TRBV7-2 with TRBJ2-7, with TRBD2 identical over 12 bases. J lost 2 bases, V lost 1 base, and 0 bases had no gene match. CDR1 is SGHTA, CDR2 FQGNSA, per germline. CDR3 size: 15 residues. CDR3 loop: CASSLGLAGAYEQYF. The DNA of the CDR3 is TGTGCCAGCAGCTTAGGACTAGCGGGGGCCTACGAGCAGTACTTC.

The chain uses TRBV19 and TRBJ1-1; no firm D call. The CDR3 is 12 residues long. Trimming stripped 3 bases from V and 4 bases from J, with 6 bases between. CDR1 LNHDA and CDR2 SQIVND come from the germline V gene (reference sequence). The CDR3 nucleotides are TGTGCCAGTAGTATGAGGCTCACTGAAGCTTTCTTT. Its protein is CASSMRLTEAFF.

V is TRBV18 and J is TRBJ1-5, with D possibly TRBD1 on 5 matching bases. This CDR3 has 15 residues. The V end was cut by 6 bases, the J end by 2 bases, with 14 bases between. Germline lookup yields CDR1 KGHSH and CDR2 LQKENI. The CDR3 sequence is CASSAGLYGNQPQHF. In DNA, the CDR3 is TGTGCCAGCTCCGCAGGGTTATATGGCAATCAGCCCCAGCATTTT.

The chain uses TRBV6-5 and TRBJ1-1, with 9 bases aligning to TRBD1. The junction had 7 bases not matched to a gene; V was cut back by 2 bases and J by 6 bases. Germline V CDR1 and CDR2: MNHEY, SVGAGI. The CDR3 extends over 15 amino acids. The CDR3 nucleotides are TGTGCCAGCAGTTACGGGACAGGGACGGTGGCTGAAGCTTTCTTT. Its translation is CASSYGTGTVAEAFF.

This clone was counted once. The chain recombines TRBV5-1 with TRBJ1-5, with D tentatively TRBD1 (5 bases). From germline, CDR1 is SGHRS and CDR2 YFSETQ. V lost 3 bases to trimming and J lost 0 bases, with 13 bases between them. This CDR3 contains 16 residues. The CDR3 coding sequence is TGCGCCAGCAGCTCCGGGGGGGAGTATAGCAATCAGCCCCAGCATTTT. Residues: CASSSGGEYSNQPQHF.

V and J are TRBV2 and TRBJ2-7; 7 nucleotides match TRBD2. V shed 3 bases, J shed 2 bases, and the junction held 10 bases outside the gene matches. The CDR3 runs to 16 residues. The V gene's germline CDR1 is SNHLY and CDR2 FYNNEI. The CDR3 here is CASSDWGGMRPYEQYF. In DNA form, the CDR3 reads TGTGCCAGCAGTGATTGGGGGGGGATGAGGCCCTACGAGCAGTACTTC.

The rearrangement uses TRBV7-9 and TRBJ2-1; the D gene is possibly TRBD2 (6 bases). Germline V gene data show CDR1 as SEHNR and CDR2 as FQNEAQ (reference sequence). The CDR3 totals 14 residues. Trimming pared 6 bases from V and 0 bases from J, leaving 9 bases between. The CDR3 DNA follows: TGTGCCAGCAGGCCCGGGGGCTCCTACAATGAGCAGTTCTTC. Its translation: CASRPGGSYNEQFF. The full variable domain, its missing parts supplied by reference TRBV7-9 and TRBJ2-1, is DTGVSQNPRHKITKRGQNVTFRCDPISEHNRLYWYRQTLGQGPEFLTYFQNEAQLEKSRLLSDRFSAERPKGSFSTLEIQRTEQGDSAMYLCASRPGGSYNEQFFGPGTRLTVL.

Ten or more counts support this clone. This chain joins TRBV7-3 and TRBJ1-1; D ambiguous. V dropped 4 bases and J dropped 3 bases, with 15 bases sitting between them. Per the germline V gene, CDR1 is SGHTA and CDR2 is FQGTGA. This CDR3 is built from 15 residues. CDR3 protein: CASSSIRGRDTEAFF. Written as DNA, the CDR3 is TGTGCCAGCAGCTCCATCAGAGGTCGGGACACTGAAGCTTTCTTT.

This sequence joins TRBV7-7 and TRBJ1-4; D is uncertain. Germline loops: CDR1 SSHAT, CDR2 FNYEAQ (reference sequence). V was trimmed by 1 base and J by 4 bases, leaving 10 bases between them. The CDR3 sequence is 15 residues long. The CDR3 here is CASSLGPGNNEKLFF. As DNA, the CDR3 is TGTGCCAGCAGCTTAGGGCCGGGGAATAATGAAAAACTGTTTTTT.

The chain joins TRBV28 to TRBJ1-3; D gene ambiguous. From germline, CDR1 is MDHEN and CDR2 SYDVKM. Trimming took 2 bases from V and 0 from J, leaving 11 bases between them. The CDR3 totals 16 residues. The CDR3 DNA reads as TGTGCCAGCAGTTTACGGAGAAACCTCTCTGGAAACACCATATATTTT. Translated: CASSLRRNLSGNTIYF.

This rearrangement joins TRBV30 to TRBJ2-3, with TRBD2 matching 7 bases. The CDR3 runs 16 residues. J lost 7 bases, V lost 5 bases, and 18 bases had no gene match. Germline CDR1 is GTSNPN and CDR2 is SVGIG (reference sequence). CDR3 sequence (DNA): TGTGCCTGGGCGCCGGGGAGGGGAGGTGTGTGGAATACGCAGTATTTT. This gives the protein CAWAPGRGGVWNTQYF.

The V gene is TRBV19, the J gene TRBJ2-7, with D perhaps matching TRBD2 (7 bases). V lost 8 bases to trimming and J lost 1 base, with 9 bases between them. This CDR3 spans 12 amino acids. CDR1 and CDR2 from the germline V gene are LNHDA and SQIVND (reference sequence). CDR3 sequence reads: CASGGASYEQYF. CDR3 DNA sequence: TGTGCCAGTGGGGGGGCTTCCTACGAGCAGTACTTC.

This clone was found a few times. The chain combines TRBV28 with TRBJ1-1, with TRBD1 matching over 7 bases. The germline CDR1 and CDR2 sequences are MDHEN and SYDVKM. V shed 8 bases and J 0 bases; nucleotides not matched to a gene: 9. This CDR3 contains 15 residues. CDR3 sequence: CASSLGGRVNTEAFF. Written as DNA, the CDR3 is TGTGCCAGCTCCTTAGGGGGCAGGGTGAACACTGAAGCTTTCTTT. Supplemented by reference TRBV28 and TRBJ1-1, the full variable domain reads DVKVTQSSRYLVKRTGEKVFLECVQDMDHENMFWYRQDPGLGLRLIYFSYDVKMKEKGDIPEGYSVSREKKERFSLILESASTNQTSMYLCASSLGGRVNTEAFFGQGTRLTVV.